This TCR beta chain emerged from a study of CD8+CD57+ T cells in acquired aplastic anemia. Study-wide background: On average, sorted CD4+ and CD8+ cells gave 3.2 ug of DNA. Whole-study results and caveats: Patients shared twenty-nine CD8+ CDR3 sequences with controls. The study found no significant CD8+ Simpson's diversity difference between patients and controls.

CDR1 is MNHNS and CDR2 is SASEGT in the germline V gene. The CDR3 is 14 amino acids. The ends lost 6 bases at V and 12 bases at J; junction bases unmatched: 13. Using genomic DNA as the template, TCR beta VDJ and CDR3 profiling was carried out. TCRdb reanalysed the reads using MiXCR and keeps one entry per CDR3 protein. The sample has 310,000 or so distinct CDR3 sequences; 45% to 65% are singletons. CD8+CD57+ cell expansion had been shown by flow cytometry in patients chosen for sequencing. Regarding this clonotype: What it binds is unknown.

The chain has TRBV6-1 and TRBJ2-1; 8 nucleotides agree with TRBD1. This TCR came from a human donor with aplastic anemia. Sample: sorted CD4+, CD8+, or CD8+CD57+ T cells (not recorded which) from PBMCs. In nucleotides, the CDR3 is TGTGCCAGCAGCACTGGACAGGGAGCTTCATGGCAGTTCTTC. This codes for CASSTGQGASWQFF.